One sample yielded the 7 T cell receptor beta chains listed below, sequenced in a study of T-cell memory formation after mild COVID-19. TCRdb called the 5' RACE reads again in MiXCR, with one record for every CDR3 protein. This table holds some 320,000 distinct CDR3 sequences, around 15% found once. The specimen sequenced was PBMCs or a T cell subset sorted from them (not recorded which). These receptors were obtained from a man younger than 35 who had mild COVID-19 (a few samples of this study predate the infection). Cell type and time point are not known.

The genes are TRBV24-1 and TRBJ1-5, with no clear D. Germline V CDR1 and CDR2: KGHDR, SFDVKD. CDR3 length: 15 residues. V was pared by 4 bases and J by 6 bases, with 15 bases between. The CDR3 loop is CATSDPNEGAQPQHF. In DNA, the CDR3 is TGTGCCACCAGTGACCCTAACGAGGGCGCTCAGCCCCAGCATTTT.

This clonotype has more than one count but fewer than ten. The chain combines TRBV10-3 with TRBJ2-7, with 7 bases lining up with TRBD2. Trimming removed 6 bases from V and 11 bases from J; junction bases left unmatched: 16. The CDR3 covers 14 residues. Germline-derived CDR1 and CDR2 are ENHRY and SYGVKD. This CDR3 is CAIRREIADPAEYF. The DNA for the CDR3 is TGTGCCATCAGGCGGGAGATCGCAGATCCTGCCGAGTACTTC.

The V and J genes are TRBV3-1 and TRBJ2-7, with 7 bases fitting TRBD2. V gave up 0 bases and J gave up 2 bases; unmatched junction bases: 4. Germline V gene data show CDR1 as LGHDT and CDR2 as YNNKEL (reference sequence). The CDR3 totals 15 residues. CDR3 amino acids: CASSQDGGWAYEQYF. The CDR3, as DNA: TGTGCCAGCAGCCAAGACGGGGGGTGGGCCTACGAGCAGTACTTC.

This chain connects TRBV5-1 to TRBJ2-3; no reliable D call. Per the germline V gene, CDR1 is SGHRS and CDR2 is YFSETQ. V was trimmed by 0 bases and J by 2 bases, leaving 7 bases between them. This CDR3 comprises 14 residues. The CDR3 is CASSLVPNTDTQYF. For the CDR3, the DNA is TGCGCCAGCAGCTTGGTTCCCAACACAGATACGCAGTATTTT. Filled out from reference TRBV5-1 and TRBJ2-3, the complete variable domain reads KAGVTQTPRYLIKTRGQQVTLSCSPISGHRSVSWYQQTPGQGLQFLFEYFSETQRNKGNFPGRFSGRQFSNSRSEMNVSTLELGDSALYLCASSLVPNTDTQYFGPGTRLTVL.

This clonotype was seen more than once but under ten times. The chain carries TRBV13 and TRBJ1-5; weak D call: TRBD1 (5 bases). The V end was cut by 6 bases, the J end by 2 bases, with 11 bases between. Germline V gene sequence: CDR1 PRHDT, CDR2 FYEKMQ (reference sequence). This CDR3 has 14 residues. The CDR3 sequence: CASSPGLRNQPQHF. The CDR3, as DNA: TGTGCCAGCAGTCCGGGGCTCCGCAATCAGCCCCAGCATTTT.

J is TRBJ1-6 and V is TRBV4-2; no clear D gene. This CDR3 is built from 15 residues. Germline V gene data show CDR1 as LGHNA and CDR2 as YNFKEQ. With 0 bases removed from V and 7 bases from J, the gap between germline ends came to 10 bases. DNA of the CDR3: TGTGCCAGCAGCCAAGATGTTCGCGGGAATTCACCCCTCCACTTT. Translated: CASSQDVRGNSPLHF.

The chain is built from TRBV13 and TRBJ1-2; 7 bases match TRBD1. CDR3 length: 16 amino acids. CDR1 PRHDT and CDR2 FYEKMQ come from the germline V gene (reference sequence). V shed 5 bases, J shed 2 bases, and the junction held 11 bases outside the gene matches. CDR3 residues: CASSPGGQTRNYGYTF. Here the CDR3 DNA reads TGTGCCAGCAGCCCAGGGGGACAGACTAGGAACTATGGCTACACCTTC.